These 5 T cell receptor beta chains originate from one sample sequenced in a study of early T cells in non-severe SARS-CoV-2 infection (dated by TCRdb to the early 2020s). The library was produced with 5' RACE. The instrument was a NextSeq 500. The public reads were reprocessed in TCRdb via fastp at Q25 and MiXCR, keeping in-frame beta chains. Identical CDR3 proteins give one entry, which carries the most common genes and DNA. This sample comprises 43,000 or so distinct CDR3 sequences, about 7% of them detected only once. The ten largest account for 8% to 9.5% of the sample. The source material was whole blood. Every receptor here comes from an adult who was a healthcare worker with PCR-confirmed SARS-CoV-2 infection or an uninfected control (not recorded which).

This clonotype was detected ten times or more. This rearrangement joins TRBV12-3 or TRBV12-4 to TRBJ1-1; D is uncertain. V was clipped by 6 bases and J by 6 bases, with 14 bases between them. This CDR3 contains 13 residues. The CDR3 DNA reads as TGTGCCAGCAGCCGAGACGGTAAGGCTGAAGCTTTCTTT. Its translation is CASSRDGKAEAFF.

The rearrangement joins TRBV6-1 to TRBJ1-2; D unclear. V gave up 6 bases and J gave up 2 bases, with 4 bases separating them. The CDR3 runs to 11 residues. The germline V gene has CDR1 MNHNS and CDR2 SASEGT. CDR3 in DNA: TGTGCCAGCAGCGAGAACTATGGCTACACCTTC. This translates into CASSENYGYTF.

This clonotype came up many times. The gene calls are TRBV29-1 and TRBJ2-3, with unresolved D. Trimming left V 6 bases short and J 10 bases short, with 17 bases between. The germline CDR1 and CDR2 sequences are SQVTM and ANQGSEA. The CDR3 spans 12 residues. In DNA form, the CDR3 reads TGCAGCGTGGTCGCTAGTTCACGTGCGCAGTATTTT. This sequence encodes CSVVASSRAQYF.

The gene calls are TRBV20-1 and TRBJ1-6; D is undetermined. Germline values: CDR1 DFQATT, CDR2 SNEGSKA (reference sequence). This CDR3 has 15 residues. The V gene lost 0 bases and the J gene lost 10 bases, with 16 bases spanning the gap. The CDR3 here is CSARDRLLGDSPLHF. The DNA for the CDR3 is TGCAGTGCTAGAGATAGACTGCTGGGAGACTCACCCCTCCACTTT.

The chain has TRBV5-1 and TRBJ1-6; 7 nucleotides agree with TRBD1. V shed 4 bases, J shed 5 bases, and the junction held 6 bases outside the gene matches. Germline CDR1 SGHRS, CDR2 YFSETQ. The CDR3 covers 15 residues. The CDR3 region has the DNA TGCGCCAGCAGCAGGGGGACAGAGAATAATTCACCCCTCCACTTT. Translated, it gives CASSRGTENNSPLHF.